This T cell receptor beta chain is from a study of blood T cell repertoires in COVID-19 (dated by TCRdb to the early 2020s). Notes on the research overall: Samples from collaborators originated in the United States, Italy and Spain and spanned both the acute and convalescent phases of COVID-19. Where HLA class I and class II types were available, the types were taken from metadata supplied by the sample provider, not from assay-based typing. The prospective study material was composed of cDNA or gDNA derived from T cells, B-cell-depleted T cells, or PBMCs. The repertoires were released in a freely available public database meant as a resource for research on the immune response to SARS-CoV-2. Deeply sampled blood TCRbeta repertoires from subjects exposed to, actively infected with, or recovered from COVID-19 were included in the dataset. A de-identified subject ID, COVID-19 status, age in years and sex were almost always included in the sample metadata. Samples came from the ongoing ImmuneRACE study (first 160 participants) plus 1,254 subjects from 6 global collaborators.

Comment on this clone: Its antigen is unknown. No base qualities exist here, and no much larger clone lies one base off it.

What the study reported, not specific to this receptor: How much clinical and demographic metadata was included differed by source and by participant, and the metadata was provided uncurated.

TCRbeta CDR3 regions were amplified from genomic DNA by means of the immunoSEQ Assay, a bias-controlled multiplex PCR. The authors processed their data as follows. The number of nucleated cells in each sample was estimated by amplification of reference gene primers within the assay. To quantify the absolute abundance of each unique TCRbeta CDR3 rearrangement, sequence reads were collapsed and filtered. For each sample, productive Simpson clonality was calculated by taking the square root of Simpson's diversity index across productive rearrangements. TCRdb's version of the immuneACCESS table is confined to in-frame rearrangements and falls short of the full clone set. An unresolved V gene accounts for under half of the shortfall where checked; the remainder is of unknown origin. V, J and clone size are those of that table, while D and trimming were read from the DNA. Counted in this sample were 110,000 or so clones; 71% of them appeared once. Around 1.7% of the sample is held by the ten biggest clonotypes.

Collaborating institutions collected whole blood in K2EDTA tubes following their own protocols. For TCRbeta analysis, collaborators shipped samples as frozen whole blood, isolated PBMCs, or DNA extracted from either of those sample types. Per the germline V gene, SGHRS is the CDR1 and YFSETQ is the CDR2. The cysteine opens and the phenylalanine closes a CDR3 of 15 amino acids. CDR3 DNA is the only sequence kept; it has 45 bases, read in frame from the first base. V and J are truncated by 2 bases and 1 base respectively, leaving an intervening sequence of 7 bases. The V and J segments used are TRBV5-1 and TRBJ1-6, with a weak D call of TRBD1 (6 bases match). The sample consisted of peripheral blood. This sequence originates from a woman in her thirties or forties with acute or convalescent COVID-19. The CDR3 sequence is CASSLQGSYNSPLHF. The DNA reads TGCGCCAGCAGCTTACAGGGATCCTATAATTCACCCCTCCACTTT.